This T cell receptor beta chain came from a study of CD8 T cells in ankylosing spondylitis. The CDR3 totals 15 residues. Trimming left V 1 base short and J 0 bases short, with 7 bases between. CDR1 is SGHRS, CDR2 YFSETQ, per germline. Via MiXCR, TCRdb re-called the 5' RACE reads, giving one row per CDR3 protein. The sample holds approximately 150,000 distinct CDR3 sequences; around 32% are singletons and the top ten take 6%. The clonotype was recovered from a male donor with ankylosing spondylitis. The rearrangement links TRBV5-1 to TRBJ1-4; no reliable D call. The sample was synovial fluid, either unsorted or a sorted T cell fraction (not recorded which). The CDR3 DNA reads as TGCGCCAGCAGCTTGAACACCGCAACTAATGAAAAACTGTTTTTT. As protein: CASSLNTATNEKLFF. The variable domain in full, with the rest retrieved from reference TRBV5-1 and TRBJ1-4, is KAGVTQTPRYLIKTRGQQVTLSCSPISGHRSVSWYQQTPGQGLQFLFEYFSETQRNKGNFPGRFSGRQFSNSRSEMNVSTLELGDSALYLCASSLNTATNEKLFFGSGTQLSVL.